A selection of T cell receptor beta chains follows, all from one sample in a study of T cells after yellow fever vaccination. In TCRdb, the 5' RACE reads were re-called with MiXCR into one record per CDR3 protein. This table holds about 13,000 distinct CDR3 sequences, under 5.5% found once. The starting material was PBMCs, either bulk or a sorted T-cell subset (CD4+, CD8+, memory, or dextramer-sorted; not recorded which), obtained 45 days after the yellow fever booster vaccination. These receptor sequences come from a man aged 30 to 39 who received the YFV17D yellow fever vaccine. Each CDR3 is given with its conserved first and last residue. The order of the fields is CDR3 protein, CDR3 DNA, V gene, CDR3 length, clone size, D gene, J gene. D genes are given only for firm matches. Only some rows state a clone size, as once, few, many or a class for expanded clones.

cdr3_aa: CATKHVGDLAEAFF
cdr3_nt: TGTGCCACCAAGCATGTGGGGGATTTGGCTGAAGCTTTCTTT
v_call: TRBV27
cdr3_length: 14
clone_size: many
d_call: NA
j_call: TRBJ1-1

cdr3_aa: CATSDPGTGGVNTIYF
cdr3_nt: TGTGCCACCAGTGATCCCGGGACAGGGGGCGTAAACACCATATATTTT
v_call: TRBV24-1
cdr3_length: 16
clone_size: many
d_call: TRBD1
j_call: TRBJ1-3

cdr3_aa: CSARHSGSKKTQYF
cdr3_nt: TGCAGTGCCCGCCACAGCGGCTCCAAGAAGACCCAGTACTTC
v_call: TRBV20-1
cdr3_length: 14
clone_size: many
d_call: NA
j_call: TRBJ2-5

cdr3_aa: CASSPGTSGSKQFF
cdr3_nt: TGTGCCAGCAGCCCAGGGACTAGCGGGAGCAAGCAGTTCTTC
v_call: TRBV7-3
cdr3_length: 14
clone_size: many
d_call: TRBD2
j_call: TRBJ2-1

cdr3_aa: CASSEQGQANEKLFF
cdr3_nt: TGTGCCAGCAGTGAACAGGGGCAGGCTAATGAAAAACTGTTTTTT
v_call: TRBV7-6
cdr3_length: 15
clone_size: many
d_call: TRBD1
j_call: TRBJ1-4

cdr3_aa: CASSYATGTREFF
cdr3_nt: TGCGCCAGCAGCTACGCCACCGGGACCAGGGAGTTCTTC
v_call: TRBV4-1
cdr3_length: 13
clone_size: many
d_call: NA
j_call: TRBJ2-1

cdr3_aa: CSVQTGHFYGYTF
cdr3_nt: TGCAGCGTTCAAACAGGGCACTTCTATGGCTACACCTTC
v_call: TRBV29-1
cdr3_length: 13
clone_size: many
d_call: NA
j_call: TRBJ1-2

cdr3_aa: CATSRVGAMSYEQYF
cdr3_nt: TGTGCCACCAGCAGAGTAGGGGCAATGTCCTACGAGCAGTACTTC
v_call: TRBV15
cdr3_length: 15
clone_size: many
d_call: NA
j_call: TRBJ2-7

cdr3_aa: CASSLSGTHNEQFF
cdr3_nt: TGTGCCAGCAGTTTATCCGGGACACACAATGAGCAGTTCTTC
v_call: TRBV27
cdr3_length: 14
clone_size: many
d_call: NA
j_call: TRBJ2-1

cdr3_aa: CASRRLAESSYEQYF
cdr3_nt: TGCGCCAGCAGGAGACTAGCGGAAAGCTCCTACGAGCAGTACTTC
v_call: TRBV10-2
cdr3_length: 15
clone_size: NA
d_call: TRBD2
j_call: TRBJ2-7

cdr3_aa: CASSLWSGLTEAFF
cdr3_nt: TGTGCCAGCAGCTTGTGGTCAGGGCTCACTGAAGCTTTCTTT
v_call: TRBV5-5
cdr3_length: 14
clone_size: many
d_call: NA
j_call: TRBJ1-1

cdr3_aa: CASSPPNSDTQYF
cdr3_nt: TGTGCCAGCAGCCCGCCCAATTCAGATACGCAGTATTTT
v_call: TRBV5-8
cdr3_length: 13
clone_size: many
d_call: NA
j_call: TRBJ2-3

cdr3_aa: CATGTGGPYGYTF
cdr3_nt: TGTGCCACGGGGACAGGAGGTCCTTATGGCTACACCTTC
v_call: TRBV3-1
cdr3_length: 13
clone_size: many
d_call: TRBD1
j_call: TRBJ1-2

cdr3_aa: CASSLEGLAVPSYNEQFF
cdr3_nt: TGCGCCAGCAGCTTGGAAGGACTAGCTGTTCCCTCCTACAATGAGCAGTTCTTC
v_call: TRBV5-1
cdr3_length: 18
clone_size: many
d_call: TRBD2
j_call: TRBJ2-1

cdr3_aa: CASSQDWNRRSGELFF
cdr3_nt: TGCGCCAGCAGCCAAGATTGGAATCGTCGCTCCGGGGAGCTGTTTTTT
v_call: TRBV4-3
cdr3_length: 16
clone_size: many
d_call: NA
j_call: TRBJ2-2

cdr3_aa: CASSLRRIGDEQYF
cdr3_nt: TGTGCCAGCAGCTTACGGAGGATTGGGGACGAGCAGTACTTC
v_call: TRBV13
cdr3_length: 14
clone_size: few
d_call: NA
j_call: TRBJ2-7

cdr3_aa: CAWSVRQIYGYTF
cdr3_nt: TGTGCCTGGAGTGTACGTCAGATCTATGGCTACACCTTC
v_call: TRBV30
cdr3_length: 13
clone_size: many
d_call: NA
j_call: TRBJ1-2

cdr3_aa: CASSEVSGRQGETQYF
cdr3_nt: TGTGCCAGCAGTGAAGTTTCAGGCCGGCAGGGAGAGACCCAGTACTTC
v_call: TRBV6-1
cdr3_length: 16
clone_size: many
d_call: NA
j_call: TRBJ2-5

cdr3_aa: CASSLGRESYTQYF
cdr3_nt: TGTGCCAGCAGTTTGGGGCGGGAGAGCTATACGCAGTATTTT
v_call: TRBV12-3/TRBV12-4
cdr3_length: 14
clone_size: many
d_call: TRBD2
j_call: TRBJ2-3

cdr3_aa: CASSLAREIQEQFF
cdr3_nt: TGTGCCAGCAGCTTAGCCCGGGAGATCCAAGAGCAGTTCTTC
v_call: TRBV7-2
cdr3_length: 14
clone_size: few
d_call: NA
j_call: TRBJ2-1

cdr3_aa: CAISEVDNEQFF
cdr3_nt: TGTGCCATCAGTGAAGTCGACAATGAGCAGTTCTTC
v_call: TRBV10-3
cdr3_length: 12
clone_size: many
d_call: NA
j_call: TRBJ2-1

cdr3_aa: CASSQDEGLQETQYF
cdr3_nt: TGCGCCAGCAGCCAAGATGAGGGACTCCAAGAGACCCAGTACTTC
v_call: TRBV4-3
cdr3_length: 15
clone_size: many
d_call: NA
j_call: TRBJ2-5

cdr3_aa: CASLREFSYEQYF
cdr3_nt: TGTGCCAGTCTGCGGGAGTTCTCCTACGAGCAGTACTTC
v_call: TRBV6-2/TRBV6-3
cdr3_length: 13
clone_size: many
d_call: TRBD2
j_call: TRBJ2-7

cdr3_aa: CSVGKSGRETQYF
cdr3_nt: TGCAGTGTGGGGAAATCAGGGAGAGAGACCCAGTACTTC
v_call: TRBV20-1
cdr3_length: 13
clone_size: many
d_call: NA
j_call: TRBJ2-5

cdr3_aa: CASSLRDRGTEAFF
cdr3_nt: TGTGCCAGCAGTCTCCGGGACAGGGGAACTGAAGCTTTCTTT
v_call: TRBV28
cdr3_length: 14
clone_size: many
d_call: TRBD1
j_call: TRBJ1-1

cdr3_aa: CSVGTGGYYGYTF
cdr3_nt: TGCAGCGTTGGGACAGGGGGCTACTATGGCTACACCTTC
v_call: TRBV29-1
cdr3_length: 13
clone_size: medium-sized
d_call: TRBD1
j_call: TRBJ1-2

cdr3_aa: CASSLRQGDLTDTQYF
cdr3_nt: TGTGCCAGCAGCTTGAGACAGGGGGATTTGACAGATACGCAGTATTTT
v_call: TRBV7-2
cdr3_length: 16
clone_size: many
d_call: TRBD1
j_call: TRBJ2-3

cdr3_aa: CASREASTDTQYF
cdr3_nt: TGTGCCAGCCGGGAGGCTAGCACAGATACGCAGTATTTT
v_call: TRBV6-6
cdr3_length: 13
clone_size: many
d_call: TRBD2
j_call: TRBJ2-3

cdr3_aa: CSASRTINQPQHF
cdr3_nt: TGCAGTGCTTCACGGACAATAAATCAGCCCCAGCATTTT
v_call: TRBV20-1
cdr3_length: 13
clone_size: many
d_call: NA
j_call: TRBJ1-5

cdr3_aa: CASSPLGFTYNEQFF
cdr3_nt: TGTGCCAGCTCACCACTCGGGTTTACTTACAATGAGCAGTTCTTC
v_call: TRBV18
cdr3_length: 15
clone_size: many
d_call: NA
j_call: TRBJ2-1

cdr3_aa: CASPPLAASTDTQYF
cdr3_nt: TGTGCCAGTCCCCCACTAGCGGCTAGCACAGATACGCAGTATTTT
v_call: TRBV4-2
cdr3_length: 15
clone_size: many
d_call: TRBD2
j_call: TRBJ2-3